Shown below are 9 T cell receptor beta chains from a single sample sequenced in a study of graft-versus-host responses after intestinal transplantation. TCRdb's copy holds only in-frame clones and misses some; the assay was immunoSEQ multiplex PCR. The sample contains tens of thousands of clones, about 90% of which appear only once. This material consisted of PBMCs, taken 26 days after transplant. All receptors come from a human patient who received an intestinal transplant, so some T cells may come from the graft donor.

The chain uses TRBV7-9 and TRBJ2-1, with 14 nucleotides matching TRBD2. The CDR3 contains 17 residues. Germline CDR1 SEHNR, CDR2 FQNEAQ (reference sequence). J lost 5 bases, V lost 5 bases, and 8 bases had no gene match. CDR3 sequence reads: CASSPRLAGGLDNEQFF. The DNA of the CDR3 is TGTGCCAGCAGCCCCCGACTAGCGGGGGGGCTGGACAATGAGCAGTTCTTC. The variable domain in full, with the rest retrieved from reference TRBV7-9 and TRBJ2-1, is DTGVSQNPRHKITKRGQNVTFRCDPISEHNRLYWYRQTLGQGPEFLTYFQNEAQLEKSRLLSDRFSAERPKGSFSTLEIQRTEQGDSAMYLCASSPRLAGGLDNEQFFGPGTRLTVL.

The chain has TRBV7-9 and TRBJ1-1; D call uncertain. Germline loops: CDR1 SEHNR, CDR2 FQNEAQ (reference sequence). V lost 4 bases to trimming and J lost 3 bases, with 15 bases between them. CDR3 length: 15 amino acids. CDR3 amino acids: CASSSRILTYTEAFF. The CDR3 bases are TGTGCCAGCAGCTCCCGAATTCTAACTTACACTGAAGCTTTCTTT. The full variable domain, its missing parts supplied by reference TRBV7-9 and TRBJ1-1, is DTGVSQNPRHKITKRGQNVTFRCDPISEHNRLYWYRQTLGQGPEFLTYFQNEAQLEKSRLLSDRFSAERPKGSFSTLEIQRTEQGDSAMYLCASSSRILTYTEAFFGQGTRLTVV.

This clone was seen a single time. This chain connects TRBV5-4 to TRBJ1-2, with TRBD1 matching over 7 bases. The J segment lost 5 bases and the V segment lost 4 bases, leaving 11 bases of the junction unmatched. The germline V gene encodes CDR1 SGHNT and CDR2 YYREEE (reference sequence). The CDR3 extends over 15 amino acids. CDR3 residues: CASSPTLDRSYGYTF. CDR3 DNA: TGTGCCAGCAGCCCTACATTGGACAGGAGTTATGGCTACACCTTC.

V usage is TRBV27 and J usage is TRBJ1-4; D unclear. V lost 0 bases and J lost 2, with 10 bases in between. The CDR3 totals 16 residues. CDR1 and CDR2 from the germline V gene are MNHEY and SMNVEV (reference sequence). The CDR3 DNA follows: TGTGCCAGCAGTTTATCCGGGTTTTCGACTAATGAAAAACTGTTTTTT. It codes for CASSLSGFSTNEKLFF.

This rearrangement joins TRBV5-1 to TRBJ2-2; D is unresolved. The CDR3 sequence is 15 residues long. CDR1 is SGHRS and CDR2 is YFSETQ in the germline V gene. Deletions cut 2 bases from V and 1 base from J, with 9 bases between. This chain's CDR3 is CASSFTERNTGELFF. The CDR3 DNA is TGCGCCAGCAGCTTTACTGAACGGAACACCGGGGAGCTGTTTTTT.

V gene TRBV6-6 combines with J gene TRBJ1-5, with D possibly matching TRBD1 (5 bases). This CDR3 is 14 amino acids long. Between the trimmed V and J ends, which lost 4 bases and 6 bases, there was a span of 13 bases. Germline V gene sequence: CDR1 MNHNY, CDR2 SVGAGI (reference sequence). CDR3 in amino acids: CASSFPGSAQPQHF. For the CDR3, the DNA is TGTGCCAGCAGTTTCCCAGGGTCGGCTCAGCCCCAGCATTTT.

The chain carries TRBV19 and TRBJ2-3, with D possibly TRBD2 on 6 matching bases. CDR1 and CDR2 from the germline V gene are LNHDA and SQIVND (reference sequence). The V gene lost 5 bases and the J gene lost 2 bases, with 17 bases spanning the gap. The CDR3 has 16 residues. CDR3 DNA sequence: TGTGCCAGTAGTCGACTGGCGGGGCGACCCACAGATACGCAGTATTTT. It encodes CASSRLAGRPTDTQYF.

The rearrangement joins TRBV5-4 to TRBJ2-3; D not certain. From germline, CDR1 is SGHNT and CDR2 YYREEE (reference sequence). CDR3 length equals 11 residues. V lost 2 bases to trimming and J lost 6 bases, with 4 bases between them. CDR3: CASSFEDTQYF. In DNA form, the CDR3 reads TGTGCCAGCAGCTTTGAGGATACGCAGTATTTT.

The genes are TRBV5-6 and TRBJ1-1, with D perhaps matching TRBD1 (6 bases). Trimming removed 3 bases from V and 1 base from J, with 13 bases in between. The CDR3 covers 15 residues. Per the germline V gene, CDR1 is SGHDT and CDR2 is YYEEEE. CDR3 DNA: TGTGCCAGCAGCTCCGGACAGCCAAGGAACACTGAAGCTTTCTTT. Protein product: CASSSGQPRNTEAFF.